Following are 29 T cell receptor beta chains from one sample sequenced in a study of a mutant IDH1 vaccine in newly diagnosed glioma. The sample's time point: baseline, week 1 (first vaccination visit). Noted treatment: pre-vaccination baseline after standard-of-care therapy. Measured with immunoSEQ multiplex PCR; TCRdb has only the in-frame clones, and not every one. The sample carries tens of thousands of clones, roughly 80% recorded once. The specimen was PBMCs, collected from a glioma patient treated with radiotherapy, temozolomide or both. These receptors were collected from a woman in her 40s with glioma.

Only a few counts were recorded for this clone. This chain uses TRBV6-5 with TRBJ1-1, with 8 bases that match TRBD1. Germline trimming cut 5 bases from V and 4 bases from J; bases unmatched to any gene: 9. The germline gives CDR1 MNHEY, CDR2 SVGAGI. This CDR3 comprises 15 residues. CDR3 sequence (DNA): TGTGCCAGCAGTATCCTTCAGGGGGCAAGCACTGAAGCTTTCTTT. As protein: CASSILQGASTEAFF.

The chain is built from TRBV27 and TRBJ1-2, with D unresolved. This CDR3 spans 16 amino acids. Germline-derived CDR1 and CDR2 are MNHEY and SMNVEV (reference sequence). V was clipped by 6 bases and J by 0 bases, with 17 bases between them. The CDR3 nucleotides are TGTGCCAGCAGGGACGGATCCGACCTAGCTAACTATGGCTACACCTTC. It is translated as CASRDGSDLANYGYTF.

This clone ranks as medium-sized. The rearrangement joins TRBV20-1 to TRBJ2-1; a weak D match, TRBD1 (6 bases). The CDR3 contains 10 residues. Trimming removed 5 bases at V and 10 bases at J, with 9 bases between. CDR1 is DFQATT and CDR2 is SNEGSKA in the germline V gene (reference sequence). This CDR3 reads CSAGQIEQFF. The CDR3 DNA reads TGCAGTGCTGGACAGATCGAGCAGTTCTTC.

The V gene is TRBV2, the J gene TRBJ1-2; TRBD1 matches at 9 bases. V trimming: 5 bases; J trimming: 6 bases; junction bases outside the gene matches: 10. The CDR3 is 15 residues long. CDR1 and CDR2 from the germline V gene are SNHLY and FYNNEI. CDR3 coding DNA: TGTGCCAGCAGTAGAATCCCCGGACAGGGGAATGGCTACACCTTC. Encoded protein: CASSRIPGQGNGYTF.

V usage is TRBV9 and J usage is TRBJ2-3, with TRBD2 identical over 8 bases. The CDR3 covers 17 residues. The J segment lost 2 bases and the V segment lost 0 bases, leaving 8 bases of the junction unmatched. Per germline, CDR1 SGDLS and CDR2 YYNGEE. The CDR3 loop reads CASSVVGAGGYTDTQYF. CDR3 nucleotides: TGTGCCAGCAGCGTAGTGGGGGCGGGGGGATACACAGATACGCAGTATTTT.

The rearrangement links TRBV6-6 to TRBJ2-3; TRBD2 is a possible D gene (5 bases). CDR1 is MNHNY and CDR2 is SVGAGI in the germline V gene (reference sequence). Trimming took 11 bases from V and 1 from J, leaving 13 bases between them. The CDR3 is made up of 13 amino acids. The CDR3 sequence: CAGLDIRTDTQYF. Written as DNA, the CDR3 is TGTGCCGGACTCGACATTCGCACAGATACGCAGTATTTT.

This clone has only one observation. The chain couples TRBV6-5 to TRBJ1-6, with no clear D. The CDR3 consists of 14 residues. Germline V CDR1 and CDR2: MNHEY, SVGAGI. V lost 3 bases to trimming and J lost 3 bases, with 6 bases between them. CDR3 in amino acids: CASSYGDYNSPLHF. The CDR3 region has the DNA TGTGCCAGCAGTTATGGGGACTATAATTCACCCCTCCACTTT.

The CDR3 DNA sequence: TGTGCCAGCAGCCCCGCACAGGGCATCACTGAAGCTTTCTTT. Amino acid sequence: CASSPAQGITEAFF. The chain is built from TRBV5-6 and TRBJ1-1; D is possibly TRBD1 (6 bases). Germline V gene lookup returns CDR1 SGHDT and CDR2 YYEEEE. This CDR3 has 14 residues. V was shortened by 4 bases and J by 4 bases, with 14 bases between the two germline ends.

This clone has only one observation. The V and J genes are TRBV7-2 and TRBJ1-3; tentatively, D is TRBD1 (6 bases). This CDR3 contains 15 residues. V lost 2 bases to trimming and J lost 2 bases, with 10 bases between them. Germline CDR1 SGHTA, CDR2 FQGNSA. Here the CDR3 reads CASSLSTGAGNTIYF. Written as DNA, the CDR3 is TGTGCCAGCAGCTTATCGACAGGTGCTGGAAACACCATATATTTT.

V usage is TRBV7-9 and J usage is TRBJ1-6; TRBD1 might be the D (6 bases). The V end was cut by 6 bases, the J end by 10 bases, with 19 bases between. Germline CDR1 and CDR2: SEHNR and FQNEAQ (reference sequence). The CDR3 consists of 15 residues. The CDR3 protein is CASSSSGGPWSPLHF. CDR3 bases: TGTGCCAGCAGTTCCAGTGGGGGCCCTTGGTCACCCCTCCACTTT.

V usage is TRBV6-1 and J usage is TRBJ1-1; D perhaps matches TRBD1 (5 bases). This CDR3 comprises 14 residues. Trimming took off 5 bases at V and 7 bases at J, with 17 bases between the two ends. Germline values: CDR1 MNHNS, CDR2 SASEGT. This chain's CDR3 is CASSFREDRNEAFF. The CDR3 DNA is TGTGCCAGCAGTTTCAGGGAGGACCGTAATGAAGCTTTCTTT.

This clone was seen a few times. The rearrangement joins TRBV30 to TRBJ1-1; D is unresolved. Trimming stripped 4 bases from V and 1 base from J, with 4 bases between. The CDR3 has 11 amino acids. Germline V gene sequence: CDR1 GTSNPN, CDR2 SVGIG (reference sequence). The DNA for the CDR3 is TGTGCCTGGACCAGGAACACTGAAGCTTTCTTT. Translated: CAWTRNTEAFF.

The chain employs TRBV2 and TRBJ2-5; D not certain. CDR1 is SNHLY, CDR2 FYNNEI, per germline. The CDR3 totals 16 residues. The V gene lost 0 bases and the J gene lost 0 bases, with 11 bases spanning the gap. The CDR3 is CASSEASIPNQETQYF. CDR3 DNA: TGTGCCAGCAGTGAAGCGAGTATCCCCAACCAAGAGACCCAGTACTTC.

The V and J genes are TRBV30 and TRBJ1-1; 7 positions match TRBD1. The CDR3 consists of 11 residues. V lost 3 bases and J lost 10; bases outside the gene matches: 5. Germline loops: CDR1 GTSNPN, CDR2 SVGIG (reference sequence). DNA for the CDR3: TGTGCCTGGAGCGACAGGGAGGGAGCTTTCTTT. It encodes CAWSDREGAFF.

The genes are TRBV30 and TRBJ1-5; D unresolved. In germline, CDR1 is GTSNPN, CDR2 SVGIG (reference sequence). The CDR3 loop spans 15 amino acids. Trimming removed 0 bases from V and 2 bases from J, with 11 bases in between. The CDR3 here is CAWSVMGIGNQPQHF. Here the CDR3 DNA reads TGTGCCTGGAGTGTAATGGGGATCGGCAATCAGCCCCAGCATTTT.

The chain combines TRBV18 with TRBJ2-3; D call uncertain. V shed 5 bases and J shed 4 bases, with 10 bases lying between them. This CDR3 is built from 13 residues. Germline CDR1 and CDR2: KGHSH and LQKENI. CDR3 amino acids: CASSSSLADTQYF. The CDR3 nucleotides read TGTGCCAGCTCATCATCATTGGCAGATACGCAGTATTTT.

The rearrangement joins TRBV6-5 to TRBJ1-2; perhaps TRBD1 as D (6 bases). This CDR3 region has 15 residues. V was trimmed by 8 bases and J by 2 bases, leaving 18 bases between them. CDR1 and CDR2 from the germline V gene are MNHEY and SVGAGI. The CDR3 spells CASHEGGGGNYGYTF. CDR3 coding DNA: TGTGCCAGCCACGAAGGAGGGGGAGGAAACTATGGCTACACCTTC.

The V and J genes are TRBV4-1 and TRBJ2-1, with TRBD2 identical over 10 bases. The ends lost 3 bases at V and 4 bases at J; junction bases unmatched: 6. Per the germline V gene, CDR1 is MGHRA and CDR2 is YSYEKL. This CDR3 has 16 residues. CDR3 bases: TGCGCCAGCAGCCACTACACTAGCGGGGAGTACAATGAGCAGTTCTTC. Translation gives CASSHYTSGEYNEQFF.

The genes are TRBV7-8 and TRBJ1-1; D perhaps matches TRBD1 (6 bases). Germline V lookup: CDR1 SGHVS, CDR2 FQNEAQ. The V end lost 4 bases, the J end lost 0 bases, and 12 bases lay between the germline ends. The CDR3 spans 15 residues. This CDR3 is CASSSTGRLNTEAFF. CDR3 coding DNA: TGTGCCAGCAGCTCGACAGGTCGCTTGAACACTGAAGCTTTCTTT.

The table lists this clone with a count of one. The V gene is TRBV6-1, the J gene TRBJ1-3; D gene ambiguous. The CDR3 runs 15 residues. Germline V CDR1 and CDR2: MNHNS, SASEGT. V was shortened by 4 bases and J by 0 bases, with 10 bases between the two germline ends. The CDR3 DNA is TGTGCCAGCAGTGGGAATCGCTTCTCTGGAAACACCATATATTTT. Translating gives CASSGNRFSGNTIYF.

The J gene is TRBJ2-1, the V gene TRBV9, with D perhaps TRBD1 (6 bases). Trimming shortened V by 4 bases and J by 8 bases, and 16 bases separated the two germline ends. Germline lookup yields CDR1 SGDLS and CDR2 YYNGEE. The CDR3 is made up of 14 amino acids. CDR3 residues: CASSFGQQRDEQFF. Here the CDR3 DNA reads TGTGCCAGCAGCTTCGGACAGCAAAGGGATGAGCAGTTCTTC.

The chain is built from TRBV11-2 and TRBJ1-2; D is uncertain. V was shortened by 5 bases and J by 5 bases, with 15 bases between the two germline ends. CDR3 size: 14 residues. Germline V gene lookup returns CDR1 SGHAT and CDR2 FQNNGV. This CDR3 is CASSLRVWGYGYTF. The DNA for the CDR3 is TGTGCCAGCAGCCTTCGAGTGTGGGGATATGGCTACACCTTC.

CDR3: CASSSDPGEKLFF. The CDR3 DNA follows: TGCGCCAGCAGTTCAGACCCGGGTGAAAAACTGTTTTTT. The V and J genes are TRBV10-2 and TRBJ1-4; D is undetermined. CDR3 length: 13 amino acids. Trimming stripped 5 bases from V and 7 bases from J, with 11 bases between. The V gene's germline CDR1 is WSHSY and CDR2 SAAADI.

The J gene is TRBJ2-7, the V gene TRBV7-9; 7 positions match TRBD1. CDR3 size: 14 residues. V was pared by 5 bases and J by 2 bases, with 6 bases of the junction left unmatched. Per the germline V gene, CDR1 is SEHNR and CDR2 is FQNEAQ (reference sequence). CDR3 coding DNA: TGTGCCAGCAGCGGCTGGGACAGTCCCTACGAGCAGTACTTC. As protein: CASSGWDSPYEQYF.

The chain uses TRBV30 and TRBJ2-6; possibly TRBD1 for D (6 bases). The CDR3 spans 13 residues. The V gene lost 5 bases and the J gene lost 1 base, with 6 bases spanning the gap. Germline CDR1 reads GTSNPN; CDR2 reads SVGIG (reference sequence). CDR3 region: CAWDRSGANVLTF. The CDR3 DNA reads TGTGCCTGGGACAGGTCTGGGGCCAACGTCCTGACTTTC. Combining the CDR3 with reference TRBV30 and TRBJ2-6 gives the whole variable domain SQTIHQWPATLVQPVGSPLSLECTVEGTSNPNLYWYRQAAGRGLQLLFYSVGIGQISSEVPQNLSASRPQDRQFILSSKKLLLSDSGFYLCAWDRSGANVLTFGAGSRLTVL.

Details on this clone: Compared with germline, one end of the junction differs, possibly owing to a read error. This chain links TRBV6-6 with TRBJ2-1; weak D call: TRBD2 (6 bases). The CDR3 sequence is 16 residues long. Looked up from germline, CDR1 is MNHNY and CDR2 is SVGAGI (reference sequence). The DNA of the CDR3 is TGTGCCAGCAGTTACGCCTCCTTAGAGCTTGCCCCCTCGGGGGTCTTC. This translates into CASSYASLELAPSGVF.

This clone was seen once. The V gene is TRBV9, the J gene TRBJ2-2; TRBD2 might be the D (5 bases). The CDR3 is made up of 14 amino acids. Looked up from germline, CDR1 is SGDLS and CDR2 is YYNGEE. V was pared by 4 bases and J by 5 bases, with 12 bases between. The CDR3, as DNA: TGTGCCAGCAGCTCCCGGACGGGGACCGGGGAGCTGTTTTTT. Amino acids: CASSSRTGTGELFF.

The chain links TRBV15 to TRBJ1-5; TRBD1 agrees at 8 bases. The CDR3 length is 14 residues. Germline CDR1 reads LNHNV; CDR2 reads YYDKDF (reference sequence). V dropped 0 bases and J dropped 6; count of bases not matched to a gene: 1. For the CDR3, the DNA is TGTGCCACCAGCAGAGACAGGGGGCTTCAGCCCCAGCATTTT. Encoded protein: CATSRDRGLQPQHF. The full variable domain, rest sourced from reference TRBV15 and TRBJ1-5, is DAMVIQNPRYQVTQFGKPVTLSCSQTLNHNVMYWYQQKSSQAPKLLFHYYDKDFNNEADTPDNFQSRRPNTSFCFLDIRSPGLGDTAMYLCATSRDRGLQPQHFGDGTRLSIL.

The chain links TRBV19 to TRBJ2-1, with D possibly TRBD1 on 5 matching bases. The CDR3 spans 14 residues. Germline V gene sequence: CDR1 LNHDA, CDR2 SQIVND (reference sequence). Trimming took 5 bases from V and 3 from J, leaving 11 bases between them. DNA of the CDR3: TGTGCCAGTAGTCCGCAGGGCAGCTACAATGAGCAGTTCTTC. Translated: CASSPQGSYNEQFF.